These T cell receptor beta chains were read from a single sample in a study of spatial heterogeneity in lung cancer. TCRdb analysed the 5' RACE reads with MiXCR anew, one entry per CDR3 protein. The sample lists around 30,000 distinct CDR3 sequences, around 5.8% occurring once. Sequenced here: PBMCs, sampled at follow-up. The receptors were sampled from a male donor with early-stage non-small cell lung cancer. CDR3s include the opening cysteine and the closing phenylalanine or tryptophan. A D gene is named only where the DNA matches it firmly. A row's size may be missing; if present it is once, few, many or a size class.

TRBV29-1	13	many	TRBD1	TRBJ2-7	TGCAGCGTTAGGACAGGGGGGGCCTACGAGCAGTACTTC	CSVRTGGAYEQYF
TRBV7-8	19	.	TRBD2	TRBJ2-1	TGTGCCAGCAGCTTCCCCCTGGAGATGCGGGAGGGGAAGTACAATGAGCAGTTCTTC	CASSFPLEMREGKYNEQFF
TRBV27	16	few	TRBD2	TRBJ2-1	TGTGCCAGCAGTTTAGCGGCGGGGGGGGTCTACAATGAGCAGTTCTTC	CASSLAAGGVYNEQFF
TRBV29-1	12	many	.	TRBJ2-4	TGCAGCCTTTTAGGAACCAAAAACATTCAGTACTTC	CSLLGTKNIQYF
TRBV30	13	.	.	TRBJ1-2	TGTGCCTGGAGTGATTCGGGGGAATATGGCTACACCTTC	CAWSDSGEYGYTF
TRBV27	14	many	.	TRBJ1-5	TGTGCCAGCAGTTCCCGGTACGGTGGGCAGCCCCAGCATTTT	CASSSRYGGQPQHF
TRBV10-3	13	many	TRBD1	TRBJ1-2	TGTGCCATCACGACAGGGCAGGACTATGGCTACACCTTC	CAITTGQDYGYTF
TRBV29-1	14	many	.	TRBJ2-1	TGCAGCGCCCGACCGAACGGAGAATTTAATGAGCAGTTCTTC	CSARPNGEFNEQFF
TRBV6-2/TRBV6-3	14	many	TRBD2	TRBJ2-3	TGTGCCAGCAGAGCGGGAGATGGCACAGATACGCAGTATTTT	CASRAGDGTDTQYF
TRBV7-2	11	many	.	TRBJ1-1	TGTGCCAGCAGCTTAGGGACCGAGGCTTTCTTT	CASSLGTEAFF
TRBV18	14	many	TRBD1	TRBJ1-2	TGTGCCAGCTCACCCCTGGACAGGGATAATGGCTACACCTTC	CASSPLDRDNGYTF
TRBV9	13	many	.	TRBJ1-1	TGTGCCAGCAGCGTAGGAACGAACACTGAAGCTTTCTTT	CASSVGTNTEAFF
TRBV20-1	15	few	TRBD1	TRBJ1-2	TGCAGTGCTCTCACCATAGGACAGGGCCTTAACGGCTACACCTTC	CSALTIGQGLNGYTF
TRBV6-5	15	once	.	TRBJ1-1	TGTGCCAGCAGTCCCCTCGAAGGGGCGAACACTGAAGCTTTCTTT	CASSPLEGANTEAFF
TRBV7-9	16	.	.	TRBJ1-1	TGTGCCAGCAGCTTAGGCAGGAGGGGCCAAAGGACTGAAGCTTTCTTT	CASSLGRRGQRTEAFF
TRBV13	17	many	TRBD2	TRBJ2-3	TGTGCCAGCAGCCTCAACCGACTAGCGGGGGGCACAGATACGCAGTATTTT	CASSLNRLAGGTDTQYF
TRBV5-5	13	many	.	TRBJ1-1	TGTGCCAGCAGCGCCTTCGTGAACACTGAAGCTTTCTTT	CASSAFVNTEAFF
TRBV2	15	many	TRBD2	TRBJ2-1	TGTGCCAGCAAATATCGGGAGGGTCGGTACAATGAGCAGTTCTTC	CASKYREGRYNEQFF
TRBV2	13	many	.	TRBJ2-7	TGTGCCAGCAGTGAAAGGCAGTACTACGAGCAGTACTTC	CASSERQYYEQYF
TRBV20-1	16	many	.	TRBJ2-4	TGCAGTGCTAGAGGGACCCACTTGATAGCCAAAAACATTCAGTACTTC	CSARGTHLIAKNIQYF
TRBV2	14	many	.	TRBJ1-1	TGTGCCAGCAGTGAATACCCAGGGGTGACTGAAGCTTTCTTT	CASSEYPGVTEAFF
TRBV6-2/TRBV6-3	12	many	.	TRBJ1-1	TGTGCCAGCACCGCAACGAACACTGAAGCTTTCTTT	CASTATNTEAFF
TRBV29-1	13	many	TRBD1	TRBJ2-1	TGCAGCGTGGGACAGCAGACTTCCAATGAGCAGTTCTTC	CSVGQQTSNEQFF
TRBV5-1	14	many	.	TRBJ1-1	TGCGCCAGCAGCTCGATACCTGGGAACACTGAAGCTTTCTTT	CASSSIPGNTEAFF
TRBV20-1	15	many	TRBD1	TRBJ1-6	TGCAGTGCTAGAGACACAGGGGGCCGAAATTCACCCCTCCACTTT	CSARDTGGRNSPLHF
TRBV20-1	15	few	TRBD1	TRBJ1-5	TGCAGTGCTAGGGACAGGGCAGGTGGCAATCAGCCCCAGCATTTT	CSARDRAGGNQPQHF
TRBV12-3/TRBV12-4	14	few	TRBD2	TRBJ2-1	TGTGCCAGCAGTTTTAGTAGCGGGGTCAATGAGCAGTTCTTC	CASSFSSGVNEQFF
TRBV5-6	14	.	.	TRBJ2-2	TGTGCCAGCAGCCGCCCGGCCGGGGCCGGGGAGCTGTTTTTT	CASSRPAGAGELFF
TRBV20-1	14	medium-sized	TRBD2	TRBJ2-3	TGCAGTGCTCGGTCACTAGCGGGCACAGATACGCAGTATTTT	CSARSLAGTDTQYF
TRBV27	14	many	.	TRBJ2-2	TGTGCCAGCAGTTTATCGCTGGGAACCGGGGAGCTGTTTTTT	CASSLSLGTGELFF
TRBV6-5	13	few	TRBD1	TRBJ1-1	TGTGCCAGCAGGCGACAGGGAGGGACTGAAGCTTTCTTT	CASRRQGGTEAFF
TRBV6-1	15	many	TRBD1	TRBJ2-3	TGTGCCAGCAGACAACAAAGGGGGCCCCCAGATACGCAGTATTTT	CASRQQRGPPDTQYF
TRBV2	13	many	.	TRBJ1-2	TGTGCCAGCAGTGGCTATGGGTTCTATGGCTACACCTTC	CASSGYGFYGYTF
TRBV18	16	many	TRBD2	TRBJ2-1	TGTGCCAGCTCACCGCTGGCGGGGGGGGCCGGCAATGAGCAGTTCTTC	CASSPLAGGAGNEQFF
TRBV20-1	14	few	TRBD1	TRBJ1-1	TGCAGTGCTAGAGGACAGGGGATGAACACTGAAGCTTTCTTT	CSARGQGMNTEAFF
TRBV15	13	many	.	TRBJ2-5	TGTGCCACCAGCAGAGATCCTAGGGAGACCCAGTACTTC	CATSRDPRETQYF
TRBV6-5	14	.	.	TRBJ1-5	TGTGCCAGCAGTAGGGCGGATAGCAATCAGCCCCAGCATTTT	CASSRADSNQPQHF
TRBV20-1	14	many	TRBD2	TRBJ2-3	TGCAGTGCTAGCAGGACTAGCGGGGGAGATACGCAGTATTTT	CSASRTSGGDTQYF
TRBV5-1	14	many	.	TRBJ1-1	TGCGCCAGCAGCGCAACAGGGATGAACACTGAAGCTTTCTTT	CASSATGMNTEAFF
TRBV4-3	17	many	.	TRBJ2-1	TGCGCCAGCAGCCAAGGACGAACTGGGGCCCCCTACAATGAGCAGTTCTTC	CASSQGRTGAPYNEQFF
TRBV3-1	18	many	.	TRBJ2-2	TGTGCCAGCAGCCAGACCACTACCCTTGCGGCGAACACCGGGGAGCTGTTTTTT	CASSQTTTLAANTGELFF
TRBV29-1	12	.	.	TRBJ2-3	TGCAGCGACCGGACTTTTGCAGATACGCAGTATTTT	CSDRTFADTQYF
TRBV4-1	15	.	TRBD1	TRBJ1-1	TGCGCCAGCAGCCAATCCGGGACAGTGAACACTGAAGCTTTCTTT	CASSQSGTVNTEAFF
TRBV29-1	12	many	.	TRBJ1-1	TGCAGCGTTGACGGACTGAACACTGAAGCTTTCTTT	CSVDGLNTEAFF
TRBV3-1	15	many	.	TRBJ1-3	TGTGCCAGCAGCCAAACGACAGCTTCTGGAAACACCATATATTTT	CASSQTTASGNTIYF
TRBV7-9	15	many	.	TRBJ1-5	TGTGCCAGCAGCTTAGCGGGGGGCGGCAATCAGCCCCAGCATTTT	CASSLAGGGNQPQHF
TRBV2	16	.	TRBD1	TRBJ2-1	TGTGCCAGCAGTGAAGCGCTTTACAGGGGAGCGGATGAGCAGTTCTTC	CASSEALYRGADEQFF
TRBV4-1	14	many	.	TRBJ2-2	TGCGCCAGCAGGCGGGACGCTAACACCGGGGAGCTGTTTTTT	CASRRDANTGELFF